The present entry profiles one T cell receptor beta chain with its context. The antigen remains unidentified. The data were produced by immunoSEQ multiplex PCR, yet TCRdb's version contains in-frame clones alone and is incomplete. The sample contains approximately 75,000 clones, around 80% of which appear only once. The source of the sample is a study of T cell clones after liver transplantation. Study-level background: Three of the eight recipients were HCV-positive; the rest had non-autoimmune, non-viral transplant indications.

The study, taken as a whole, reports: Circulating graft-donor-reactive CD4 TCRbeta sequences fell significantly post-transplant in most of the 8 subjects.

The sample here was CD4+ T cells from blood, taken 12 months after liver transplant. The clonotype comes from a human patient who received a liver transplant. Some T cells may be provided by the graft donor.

The chain's CDR3 is CASSLDRPANYGYTF. The CDR3 DNA sequence: TGCGCCAGCAGCTTGGACAGACCAGCTAACTATGGCTACACCTTC. This chain uses TRBV5-1 with TRBJ1-2; D ambiguous. This CDR3 spans 15 amino acids. Between the trimmed V and J ends, which lost 0 bases and 0 bases, there was a span of 9 bases. Germline V gene data show CDR1 as SGHRS and CDR2 as YFSETQ.